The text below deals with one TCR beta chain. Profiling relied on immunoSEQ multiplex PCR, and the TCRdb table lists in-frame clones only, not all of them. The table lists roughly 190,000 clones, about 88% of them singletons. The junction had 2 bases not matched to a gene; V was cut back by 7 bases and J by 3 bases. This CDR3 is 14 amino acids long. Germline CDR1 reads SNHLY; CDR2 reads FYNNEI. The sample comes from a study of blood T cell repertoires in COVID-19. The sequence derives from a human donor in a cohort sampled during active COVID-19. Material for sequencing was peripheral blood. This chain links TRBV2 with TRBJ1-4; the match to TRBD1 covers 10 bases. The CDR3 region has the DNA TGTGCCAGCACCGACAGGGGGCCTAATGAAAAACTGTTTTTT. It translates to CASTDRGPNEKLFF. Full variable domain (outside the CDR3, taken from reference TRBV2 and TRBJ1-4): EPEVTQTPSHQVTQMGQEVILRCVPISNHLYFYWYRQILGQKVEFLVSFYNNEISEKSEIFDDQFSVERPDGSNFTLKIRSTKLEDSAMYFCASTDRGPNEKLFFGSGTQLSVL.